These 32 T cell receptor beta chains came from one sample sequenced in a study of blood T cell repertoires in COVID-19. Assay used: immunoSEQ multiplex PCR; TCRdb lists only in-frame clones, some missing. The sample lists more than 300,000 clones, approximately 88% seen once, with 1.5% to 2% in the top ten. Source material: peripheral blood. The receptors were gathered from a woman aged 25 to 39 with COVID-19, enrolled during active disease.

The chain combines TRBV18 with TRBJ2-7; tentatively, D is TRBD2 (6 bases). Germline V gene lookup returns CDR1 KGHSH and CDR2 LQKENI. This CDR3 comprises 15 residues. Trimming cost V 3 bases and J 2 bases, with 14 bases left between them. The CDR3 is CASSPKTGVPYEQYF. As DNA, the CDR3 is TGTGCCAGCTCACCTAAGACGGGGGTACCCTACGAGCAGTACTTC.

The J gene is TRBJ2-7, the V gene TRBV30, with TRBD2 matching 10 bases. CDR1 and CDR2 from the germline V gene are GTSNPN and SVGIG (reference sequence). This CDR3 has 17 amino acids. V lost 1 base, J lost 4 bases, and 13 bases stayed unmatched. The CDR3 coding sequence is TGTGCCTGGAGTGACCCAGGGGCAAGCGGGGGGGGATACGAGCAGTACTTC. Protein product: CAWSDPGASGGGYEQYF.

The CDR3 loop is CASSPTAVPIYLPGNTIYF. CDR3 DNA: TGTGCCAGCAGCCCGACAGCAGTACCTATTTACTTACCCGGAAACACCATATATTTT. The J gene is TRBJ1-3, the V gene TRBV14; the D gene is possibly TRBD1 (5 bases). Germline V lookup: CDR1 SGHDN, CDR2 FVKESK. This CDR3 spans 19 amino acids. With 4 bases removed from V and 4 bases from J, the gap between germline ends came to 26 bases. The variable domain in full, completed from reference TRBV14 and TRBJ1-3, reads EAGVTQFPSHSVIEKGQTVTLRCDPISGHDNLYWYRRVMGKEIKFLLHFVKESKQDESGMPNNRFLAERTGGTYSTLKVQPAELEDSGVYFCASSPTAVPIYLPGNTIYFGEGSWLTVV.

This chain uses TRBV4-3 with TRBJ2-6, with 9 bases identical to TRBD1. The CDR3 is 19 amino acids. V was clipped by 4 bases and J by 4 bases; unmatched bases: 14. The germline V gene has CDR1 LGHNA and CDR2 YSLEER. The CDR3 is CASSRCPGTGITGANVLTF. Written as DNA, the CDR3 is TGCGCCAGCAGCCGATGTCCGGGGACAGGGATTACAGGGGCCAACGTCCTGACTTTC.

This clone was found once. The chain joins TRBV18 to TRBJ1-2; D might be TRBD1 (6 bases). Trimming left V 6 bases short and J 6 bases short, with 17 bases between. Germline V gene data show CDR1 as KGHSH and CDR2 as LQKENI. The CDR3 totals 14 residues. CDR3 in amino acids: CASSPDRNRHGYTF. In DNA form, the CDR3 reads TGTGCCAGCTCCCCTGACAGGAATCGCCATGGCTACACCTTC.

The chain carries TRBV6-2 or TRBV6-3 and TRBJ2-1, with 12 bases matching TRBD2. With 5 bases clipped from V and 8 bases from J, the junction kept 10 bases outside the gene matches. The CDR3 has 16 amino acids. Looked up from germline, CDR1 is MNHEY and CDR2 is SVGEGT. CDR3 in amino acids: CASSRRPSGGADEQFF. The CDR3, as DNA: TGTGCCAGCAGTAGGCGACCTAGCGGGGGGGCCGATGAGCAGTTCTTC.

This clone was picked up one time. The chain uses TRBV18 and TRBJ2-5; D remains ambiguous. The germline V gene has CDR1 KGHSH and CDR2 LQKENI. The CDR3 contains 13 residues. Trimming cost V 2 bases and J 2 bases, with 6 bases left between them. The CDR3 DNA reads TGTGCCAGCTCACCAGCCCAGCAAGAGACCCAGTACTTC. It is translated as CASSPAQQETQYF.

The chain carries TRBV27 and TRBJ2-7; D may be TRBD2 (6 bases). This CDR3 is 15 amino acids long. V was shortened by 2 bases and J by 0 bases, with 11 bases between the two germline ends. Germline values: CDR1 MNHEY, CDR2 SMNVEV (reference sequence). The CDR3 region is CASSLVGGNSYEQYV. CDR3 in DNA: TGTGCCAGCAGTTTAGTGGGAGGTAACTCCTACGAGCAGTACGTC.

The V gene is TRBV18, the J gene TRBJ2-6; no clear D gene. Trimming removed 3 bases from V and 1 base from J, with 7 bases in between. This CDR3 has 15 amino acids. Germline CDR1 reads KGHSH; CDR2 reads LQKENI. CDR3 bases: TGTGCCAGCTCACCCTCGACTTCTGGGGCCAACGTCCTGACTTTC. Its protein product is CASSPSTSGANVLTF.

This clone has just one count. The chain has TRBV10-1 and TRBJ1-1; D unresolved. Germline CDR1 is WNHNN and CDR2 is SYGVQD (reference sequence). The CDR3 length is 15 residues. The germline V and J ends were trimmed by 3 bases and 2 bases, with 13 bases remaining between them. CDR3 nucleotides: TGCGCCAGCAGTGATATCGAACAGTCAAACACTGAAGCTTTCTTT. This translates into CASSDIEQSNTEAFF.

This clone came up once. J is TRBJ2-3 and V is TRBV3-1 (or the pseudogene TRBV3-2); D is perhaps TRBD1 (6 bases). The germline V gene has CDR1 LGHDT and CDR2 YNNKEL (reference sequence). The CDR3 sequence is 14 residues long. V gave up 4 bases and J gave up 4 bases, with 12 bases separating them. The CDR3 sequence: CASSPGGPADTQYF. CDR3 sequence (DNA): TGTGCCAGCAGCCCTGGGGGCCCGGCAGATACGCAGTATTTT.

This clone has only one observation. This chain uses TRBV13 with TRBJ1-6; no clear D gene. This CDR3 region has 18 residues. V was trimmed by 4 bases and J by 0 bases, leaving 16 bases between them. The germline CDR1 and CDR2 sequences are PRHDT and FYEKMQ (reference sequence). CDR3 loop: CASSSTRRARSYNSPLHF. The DNA of the CDR3 is TGTGCCAGCAGCTCTACGAGGAGGGCGCGCTCCTATAATTCACCCCTCCACTTT.

This clone was counted once. The V and J genes are TRBV2 and TRBJ2-3; D call uncertain. This CDR3 is 8 amino acids long. The V end lost 7 bases, the J end lost 10 bases, and 3 bases lay between the germline ends. Germline V gene sequence: CDR1 SNHLY, CDR2 FYNNEI. The CDR3 spells CASTAQYF. CDR3 nucleotides: TGTGCCAGCACGGCGCAGTATTTT.

J is TRBJ1-2 and V is TRBV21-1; the table assigns TRBD1, which was not confirmed against the DNA. TRBV21-1 is classified as a pseudogene. This CDR3 is built from 16 residues. Here the CDR3 DNA reads TGTGCCAGCAGCCAAGCGGACAGGGCCTTTCACTATGGCTACACCTTC. This codes for CASSQADRAFHYGYTF.

The chain combines TRBV4-2 with TRBJ2-7; TRBD2 matches at 7 bases. The CDR3 covers 16 residues. V lost 4 bases to trimming and J lost 2 bases; unmatched junction nucleotides: 11. Germline loops: CDR1 LGHNA, CDR2 YNFKEQ. The CDR3 DNA is TGTGCCAGCAGCCCTGACCCCAGGGACTATGCCTACGAGCAGTACTTC. This translates into CASSPDPRDYAYEQYF.

The V gene is TRBV7-9, the J gene TRBJ1-2; no clear D gene. The CDR3 length is 14 residues. The germline V and J ends were trimmed by 2 bases and 8 bases, with 15 bases remaining between them. CDR1 SEHNR and CDR2 FQNEAQ come from the germline V gene (reference sequence). The CDR3 DNA follows: TGTGCCAGCAGCTTATTAAACGAGGGCGTAGGCTACACCTTC. Translated: CASSLLNEGVGYTF. Full variable domain (outside the CDR3, taken from reference TRBV7-9 and TRBJ1-2): DTGVSQNPRHKITKRGQNVTFRCDPISEHNRLYWYRQTLGQGPEFLTYFQNEAQLEKSRLLSDRFSAERPKGSFSTLEIQRTEQGDSAMYLCASSLLNEGVGYTFGSGTRLTVV.

The V gene is TRBV7-9, the J gene TRBJ1-1, with D possibly matching TRBD1 (5 bases). CDR1 is SEHNR and CDR2 is FQNEAQ in the germline V gene (reference sequence). Trimming left V 1 base short and J 11 bases short, with 14 bases between. CDR3 length: 13 amino acids. The CDR3 nucleotides are TGTGCCAGCAGCTTAGACAGGAAAGGGCGGGCTTTCTTT. Translating gives CASSLDRKGRAFF.

The chain has TRBV28 and TRBJ1-5, with D possibly being TRBD1 (6 bases). Germline CDR1 reads MDHEN; CDR2 reads SYDVKM. The CDR3 runs 16 residues. The V end lost 3 bases, the J end lost 3 bases, and 15 bases lay between the germline ends. CDR3 nucleotide sequence: TGTGCCAGCAGTTTGGCCGATACAGGGTTCAATCAGCCCCAGCATTTT. Amino acids: CASSLADTGFNQPQHF.

This clone was seen a single time. Additional DNA sequences in this sample encode the identical CDR3. This chain links TRBV7-9 with TRBJ2-3; 8 bases are a match to TRBD1. J lost 0 bases, V lost 7 bases, and 3 bases had no gene match. The CDR3 has 14 residues. CDR1 and CDR2 from the germline V gene are SEHNR and FQNEAQ (reference sequence). The CDR3 region has the DNA TGTGCCAGCACCGGACAGGGCAGCACAGATACGCAGTATTTT. It translates to CASTGQGSTDTQYF.

The CDR3 region is CATGNGYTF. In nucleotides, the CDR3 is TGCGCGACGGGGAATGGCTACACCTTC. This chain links TRBV4-1 with TRBJ1-2; no firm D call. The length of the CDR3 is 9 residues. The V gene's germline CDR1 is MGHRA and CDR2 YSYEKL.

This clone was recorded only once. The V and J genes are TRBV18 and TRBJ2-1; 10 bases are shared with TRBD1. V dropped 4 bases and J dropped 3; count of bases not matched to a gene: 3. Germline-derived CDR1 and CDR2 are KGHSH and LQKENI. The CDR3 is 15 residues long. The CDR3 reads CASSLGQGGYNEQFF. The CDR3 nucleotides read TGTGCCAGCTCACTCGGACAGGGGGGCTACAATGAGCAGTTCTTC.

The V gene is TRBV9, the J gene TRBJ2-1; 12 nucleotides align to TRBD2. V gave up 1 base and J gave up 5 bases; unmatched junction bases: 4. In germline, CDR1 is SGDLS, CDR2 YYNGEE. This CDR3 contains 16 residues. CDR3 nucleotides: TGTGCCAGCAGCGTATCAGGACTAGCGGGGAACAATGAGCAGTTCTTC. Translated: CASSVSGLAGNNEQFF.

The rearrangement uses TRBV18 and TRBJ1-1; the D gene is possibly TRBD1 (5 bases). V lost 5 bases and J 4 bases, leaving 8 bases between the germline ends. The germline gives CDR1 KGHSH, CDR2 LQKENI. The CDR3 covers 12 residues. CDR3 nucleotide sequence: TGTGCCAGCTCAGGAAGGGGCACTGAAGCTTTCTTT. Protein sequence: CASSGRGTEAFF.

The chain recombines TRBV19 with TRBJ1-3; a weak D match, TRBD1 (6 bases). The CDR3 contains 16 residues. CDR1 and CDR2 (germline): LNHDA, SQIVND (reference sequence). Trimming took off 3 bases at V and 2 bases at J, with 14 bases between the two ends. This CDR3 is CASSITGSGAGNTIYF. CDR3 sequence (DNA): TGTGCCAGTAGTATCACAGGGAGTGGCGCTGGAAACACCATATATTTT.

This clone occurred once. V and J are TRBV10-2 and TRBJ2-1; 10 bases are a match to TRBD2. V lost 6 bases, J lost 8 bases, and 7 bases stayed unmatched. Per germline, CDR1 WSHSY and CDR2 SAAADI. The CDR3 length is 14 residues. The CDR3 DNA is TGCGCCAGCAGAGGACTAGCGGCGGGTTATGAGCAGTTCTTC. Its translation: CASRGLAAGYEQFF.

This clone was counted once. This chain links TRBV6-4 with TRBJ2-2; D possibly corresponds to TRBD1 (6 bases). V lost 8 bases and J 2 bases, leaving 9 bases between the germline ends. The CDR3 sequence is 13 residues long. The germline CDR1 and CDR2 sequences are MRHNA and SNTAGT. The CDR3 protein is CASQQGNTGELFF. For the CDR3, the DNA is TGTGCCAGCCAACAGGGTAACACCGGGGAGCTGTTTTTT.

V gene TRBV19 combines with J gene TRBJ1-5, with a possible D match to TRBD1 (6 bases). Germline V gene sequence: CDR1 LNHDA, CDR2 SQIVND (reference sequence). Trimming shortened V by 10 bases and J by 2 bases, and 9 bases separated the two germline ends. This CDR3 region has 12 residues. The chain's CDR3 is CATQGGNQPQHF. The DNA for the CDR3 is TGTGCCACACAGGGAGGCAATCAGCCCCAGCATTTT. Full variable domain (remainder filled in from reference TRBV19 and TRBJ1-5): DGGITQSPKYLFRKEGQNVTLSCEQNLNHDAMYWYRQDPGQGLRLIYYSQIVNDFQKGDIAEGYSVSREKKESFPLTVTSAQKNPTAFYLCATQGGNQPQHFGDGTRLSIL.

The chain employs TRBV5-1 and TRBJ2-7; TRBD1 matches at 7 bases. V shed 5 bases, J shed 4 bases, and the junction held 6 bases outside the gene matches. Germline values: CDR1 SGHRS, CDR2 YFSETQ. The CDR3 has 13 amino acids. This CDR3 is CASSRDSYYEQYF. Written as DNA, the CDR3 is TGCGCCAGCAGTCGGGACAGTTATTACGAGCAGTACTTC.

The chain couples TRBV9 to TRBJ2-2; D perhaps matches TRBD2 (7 bases). Trimming stripped 3 bases from V and 4 bases from J, with 13 bases between. The CDR3 spans 15 residues. Germline V lookup: CDR1 SGDLS, CDR2 YYNGEE. This CDR3 reads CASSAGGPTTGELFF. CDR3 in DNA: TGTGCCAGCAGCGCCGGGGGGCCTACCACCGGGGAGCTGTTTTTT. Supplemented by reference TRBV9 and TRBJ2-2, the full variable domain reads DSGVTQTPKHLITATGQRVTLRCSPRSGDLSVYWYQQSLDQGLQFLIQYYNGEERAKGNILERFSAQQFPDLHSELNLSSLELGDSALYFCASSAGGPTTGELFFGEGSRLTVL.

V gene TRBV21-1 combines with J gene TRBJ1-5; the table's D call of TRBD1 was not tested on the DNA. TRBV21-1 is designated a pseudogene. The CDR3 loop spans 14 amino acids. CDR3 region: CASSNPTGDQPQHF. The CDR3 DNA sequence: TGTGCCAGCAGCAACCCCACAGGGGATCAGCCCCAGCATTTT.

The rearrangement joins TRBV10-2 to TRBJ1-1; D not resolved. The CDR3 spans 12 residues. The V end was cut by 6 bases, the J end by 4 bases, with 9 bases between. The germline gives CDR1 WSHSY, CDR2 SAAADI. This CDR3 is CASREDSTEAFF. Written as DNA, the CDR3 is TGCGCCAGCAGAGAAGACTCCACTGAAGCTTTCTTT.

The V call is TRBV19, the J call TRBJ2-1, with D perhaps matching TRBD1 (6 bases). Germline CDR1 LNHDA, CDR2 SQIVND (reference sequence). The CDR3 is 13 amino acids. V shed 6 bases and J shed 6 bases, with 12 bases lying between them. CDR3 DNA: TGTGCCAGTAGCCCACAGGGTTTCAATGAGCAGTTCTTC. This gives the protein CASSPQGFNEQFF.